A selection of T cell receptor beta chains follows, all from one sample in a study of blood T cells in healthy people across ages. MiXCR, run by TCRdb on the 5' RACE reads, gives a single entry per CDR3 protein. The table includes more than 650,000 distinct CDR3 sequences, about 20% detected once. Sequenced input: blood. The receptors were gathered from a man aged 70 or older in good health. CDR3s include the opening cysteine and the closing phenylalanine or tryptophan. The D gene is left open where the match is weak. Expanded clones get a size class; other rows say once, few or many, or leave the size out.

clone_size: NA; j_call: TRBJ2-1; v_call: TRBV5-1; d_call: NA; cdr3_aa: CANPLFRGSNEQFF; cdr3_nt: TGCGCCAACCCCCTTTTTAGGGGCAGCAATGAGCAGTTCTTC
clone_size: NA; j_call: TRBJ2-3; v_call: TRBV30; d_call: NA; cdr3_aa: CAWSVLGLTDTQYF; cdr3_nt: TGTGCCTGGAGTGTGTTGGGTCTGACAGATACGCAGTATTTT
clone_size: NA; j_call: TRBJ1-2; v_call: TRBV18; d_call: NA; cdr3_aa: CASSSGSQSIYGYTF; cdr3_nt: TGTGCCAGCTCCAGTGGAAGCCAATCTATCTATGGCTACACCTTC
clone_size: few; j_call: TRBJ2-1; v_call: TRBV5-5; d_call: NA; cdr3_aa: CASSLFGAYNEQFF; cdr3_nt: TGTGCCAGCAGCTTGTTCGGGGCTTACAATGAGCAGTTCTTC
clone_size: NA; j_call: TRBJ2-7; v_call: TRBV7-9; d_call: TRBD2; cdr3_aa: CASSSQTSGGPYEQYF; cdr3_nt: TGTGCCAGCAGCTCACAGACTAGCGGGGGACCCTACGAGCAGTACTTC
clone_size: NA; j_call: TRBJ2-3; v_call: TRBV24-1; d_call: TRBD1; cdr3_aa: CTTSDLGTGRRCTDTQYF; cdr3_nt: TGTACCACCAGTGATTTAGGGACAGGGCGGCGTTGCACAGATACGCAGTATTTT
clone_size: few; j_call: TRBJ2-1; v_call: TRBV5-5; d_call: TRBD1; cdr3_aa: CASSLETGALGNEQFF; cdr3_nt: TGTGCCAGCAGCTTGGAGACAGGGGCCCTAGGGAATGAGCAGTTCTTC
clone_size: few; j_call: TRBJ2-1; v_call: TRBV5-1; d_call: TRBD2; cdr3_aa: CASSPTPLAGGYNEQFF; cdr3_nt: TGCGCCAGCAGCCCCACCCCTCTAGCGGGAGGCTACAATGAGCAGTTCTTC
clone_size: few; j_call: TRBJ2-6; v_call: TRBV24-1; d_call: NA; cdr3_aa: CATSDIDGSGANVLTF; cdr3_nt: TGTGCCACCAGTGATATCGACGGCTCTGGGGCCAACGTCCTGACTTTC
clone_size: few; j_call: TRBJ2-1; v_call: TRBV6-1; d_call: NA; cdr3_aa: CATAGQAINEQFF; cdr3_nt: TGTGCGACAGCAGGGCAGGCAATCAATGAGCAGTTCTTC
clone_size: NA; j_call: TRBJ2-3; v_call: TRBV28; d_call: NA; cdr3_aa: CASSPGGLLDTQYF; cdr3_nt: TGTGCCAGCAGTCCCGGGGGACTTTTGGATACGCAGTATTTT
clone_size: few; j_call: TRBJ2-7; v_call: TRBV5-1; d_call: NA; cdr3_aa: CASSVSDEQYF; cdr3_nt: TGCGCCAGCAGTGTAAGCGACGAGCAGTACTTC
clone_size: few; j_call: TRBJ1-3; v_call: TRBV6-1; d_call: NA; cdr3_aa: CASMASPAGNTIYF; cdr3_nt: TGTGCCAGCATGGCATCTCCGGCGGGAAACACCATATATTTT
clone_size: NA; j_call: TRBJ2-1; v_call: TRBV12-3/TRBV12-4; d_call: TRBD2; cdr3_aa: CASRQALAGVLEQFF; cdr3_nt: TGTGCCAGCAGACAGGCCCTAGCGGGAGTACTTGAGCAGTTCTTC
clone_size: NA; j_call: TRBJ2-1; v_call: TRBV4-3; d_call: NA; cdr3_aa: CASSQEDLVGGYNEQFF; cdr3_nt: TGCGCCAGCAGCCAAGAGGATCTAGTGGGAGGTTACAATGAGCAGTTCTTC
clone_size: NA; j_call: TRBJ1-3; v_call: TRBV28; d_call: NA; cdr3_aa: CASSLPWGASGNTIYF; cdr3_nt: TGTGCCAGCAGCCTACCCTGGGGCGCAAGTGGAAACACCATATATTTT
clone_size: NA; j_call: TRBJ1-1; v_call: TRBV7-9; d_call: TRBD1; cdr3_aa: CASSPRDRDANTEAFF; cdr3_nt: TGTGCCAGCAGCCCCCGGGACAGGGATGCGAACACTGAAGCTTTCTTT
clone_size: few; j_call: TRBJ1-6; v_call: TRBV18; d_call: NA; cdr3_aa: CASSPPGSPLHF; cdr3_nt: TGTGCCAGCTCACCACCTGGTTCACCCCTCCACTTT
clone_size: NA; j_call: TRBJ2-4; v_call: TRBV19; d_call: NA; cdr3_aa: CASSSPRRDENIQYF; cdr3_nt: TGTGCCAGTAGTTCCCCCCGCAGGGATGAAAACATTCAGTACTTC
clone_size: few; j_call: TRBJ2-5; v_call: TRBV29-1; d_call: NA; cdr3_aa: CSDLGHNQETQYF; cdr3_nt: TGCAGCGACTTAGGGCACAACCAAGAGACCCAGTACTTC
clone_size: NA; j_call: TRBJ1-4; v_call: TRBV12-3/TRBV12-4; d_call: TRBD1; cdr3_aa: CASSSRQGGYEKLFF; cdr3_nt: TGTGCCAGCAGTTCAAGACAGGGGGGGTATGAAAAACTGTTTTTT
clone_size: NA; j_call: TRBJ1-1; v_call: TRBV5-1; d_call: TRBD1; cdr3_aa: CASSLTDREDTEAFF; cdr3_nt: TGCGCCAGCAGCTTAACTGACAGGGAGGACACTGAAGCTTTCTTT
clone_size: many; j_call: TRBJ1-5; v_call: TRBV12-3/TRBV12-4; d_call: NA; cdr3_aa: CASSLDRYSNQPQHF; cdr3_nt: TGTGCCAGCAGCCTGGACAGATATAGCAATCAGCCCCAGCATTTT
clone_size: few; j_call: TRBJ2-7; v_call: TRBV4-1; d_call: NA; cdr3_aa: CASSQGGHRTDNEQYF; cdr3_nt: TGCGCCAGCAGCCAGGGCGGACACCGAACGGACAACGAGCAGTACTTC
clone_size: NA; j_call: TRBJ2-5; v_call: TRBV27; d_call: TRBD1; cdr3_aa: CASSGISLGQQETQYF; cdr3_nt: TGTGCCAGCAGTGGAATATCGCTGGGACAGCAAGAGACCCAGTACTTC
clone_size: NA; j_call: TRBJ2-5; v_call: TRBV12-3/TRBV12-4; d_call: TRBD2; cdr3_aa: CASSSGLALTETQYF; cdr3_nt: TGTGCCAGCAGTTCGGGACTAGCATTAACGGAGACCCAGTACTTC
clone_size: NA; j_call: TRBJ2-1; v_call: TRBV4-3; d_call: TRBD2; cdr3_aa: CASSQMVRTSYEQFF; cdr3_nt: TGCGCCAGCAGCCAAATGGTCCGGACTAGCTATGAGCAGTTCTTC
clone_size: many; j_call: TRBJ2-1; v_call: TRBV6-1; d_call: TRBD1; cdr3_aa: CASSARQGGQYNEQFF; cdr3_nt: TGTGCCAGCAGTGCTAGACAGGGTGGGCAATACAATGAGCAGTTCTTC
clone_size: NA; j_call: TRBJ2-5; v_call: TRBV29-1; d_call: TRBD1; cdr3_aa: CNSPGTGVETQYF; cdr3_nt: TGCAACTCACCCGGGACAGGGGTAGAGACCCAGTACTTC
clone_size: NA; j_call: TRBJ1-3; v_call: TRBV7-9; d_call: NA; cdr3_aa: CASSLGDTGNTIYF; cdr3_nt: TGTGCCAGCAGCTTAGGAGACACTGGAAACACCATATATTTT
clone_size: NA; j_call: TRBJ2-7; v_call: TRBV6-1; d_call: NA; cdr3_aa: CASNRDGQGGSSYEQYF; cdr3_nt: TGTGCCAGCAACCGTGACGGACAGGGCGGGAGCTCCTACGAGCAGTACTTC
clone_size: NA; j_call: TRBJ1-1; v_call: TRBV7-8; d_call: NA; cdr3_aa: CASSNGGAGNTEAFF; cdr3_nt: TGTGCCAGCAGCAATGGAGGGGCCGGGAACACTGAAGCTTTCTTT
clone_size: few; j_call: TRBJ1-4; v_call: TRBV2; d_call: NA; cdr3_aa: CASSQSGRLNEKLFF; cdr3_nt: TGTGCCAGCAGCCAATCGGGGAGACTAAATGAAAAACTGTTTTTT
clone_size: few; j_call: TRBJ2-1; v_call: TRBV20-1; d_call: TRBD2; cdr3_aa: CSAATGTSRFSYNEQFF; cdr3_nt: TGCAGTGCTGCGACCGGGACTAGTAGATTCTCCTACAATGAGCAGTTCTTC
clone_size: few; j_call: TRBJ1-1; v_call: TRBV2; d_call: TRBD1; cdr3_aa: CASSVDRVNTEAFF; cdr3_nt: TGTGCCAGCAGTGTGGACAGGGTGAACACTGAAGCTTTCTTT
clone_size: few; j_call: TRBJ2-1; v_call: TRBV13; d_call: TRBD2; cdr3_aa: CASSLLAGRINEQFF; cdr3_nt: TGTGCCAGCAGCTTACTAGCGGGGAGGATAAATGAGCAGTTCTTC
clone_size: NA; j_call: TRBJ1-1; v_call: TRBV7-2; d_call: NA; cdr3_aa: CASSAQVGMNTEAFF; cdr3_nt: TGTGCCAGCAGCGCCCAGGTCGGTATGAACACTGAAGCTTTCTTT
clone_size: NA; j_call: TRBJ1-4; v_call: TRBV5-1; d_call: NA; cdr3_aa: CASSSQGGVSEKLFF; cdr3_nt: TGCGCCAGCAGCTCACAGGGAGGCGTTTCTGAAAAACTGTTTTTT
clone_size: NA; j_call: TRBJ2-1; v_call: TRBV6-5; d_call: NA; cdr3_aa: CASSEQDVPNEQFF; cdr3_nt: TGTGCCAGCAGTGAACAGGATGTACCCAATGAGCAGTTCTTC
clone_size: once; j_call: TRBJ2-2; v_call: TRBV4-3; d_call: NA; cdr3_aa: CASSQVEYTGELFF; cdr3_nt: TGCGCCAGCAGCCAAGTCGAGTACACCGGGGAGCTGTTTTTT
clone_size: few; j_call: TRBJ2-1; v_call: TRBV24-1; d_call: TRBD2; cdr3_aa: CASSLDGRAAEQFF; cdr3_nt: TGTGCCTCGTCGCTGGACGGGAGGGCCGCTGAGCAGTTCTTC
clone_size: NA; j_call: TRBJ2-5; v_call: TRBV7-2; d_call: TRBD1; cdr3_aa: CASRSNPGTGGETQYF; cdr3_nt: TGTGCCAGCAGGTCTAATCCCGGGACAGGGGGAGAGACCCAGTACTTC
clone_size: NA; j_call: TRBJ2-1; v_call: TRBV5-1; d_call: NA; cdr3_aa: CASSGTTAYNEQFF; cdr3_nt: TGCGCCAGCAGCGGGACAACTGCCTACAATGAGCAGTTCTTC
clone_size: NA; j_call: TRBJ1-1; v_call: TRBV29-1; d_call: NA; cdr3_aa: CSVAQGPTEAFF; cdr3_nt: TGCAGCGTTGCTCAGGGTCCTACTGAAGCTTTCTTT